The next 14 T cell receptor beta chains were all read from a single sample in a study of graft-versus-host responses after intestinal transplantation (TCRdb year 2021). No antigen has been identified for these receptors. The library was generated by the immunoSEQ multiplex PCR assay. This immuneACCESS table, as held by TCRdb, lists in-frame sequences with V and J called but not all clones. Of the missing ones, under half trace to an unresolved V gene in checked studies; the others have no known cause. This sample comprises approximately 130,000 clones, more than 90% of them detected only once. About 0.16% of the sample rests with the top ten. In light of the paper, this sample's time point label describes: cells obtained before transplantation from donor or recipient. Sequencing was performed on unstimulated CD4+ T cells sorted from spleen or lymph node cells, taken before intestinal transplant. These receptor sequences come from a human donor who received an intestinal transplant.

V is TRBV30 and J is TRBJ1-4, with unresolved D. The germline CDR1 and CDR2 sequences are GTSNPN and SVGIG (reference sequence). Trimming stripped 4 bases from V and 7 bases from J, with 16 bases between. This CDR3 is 14 amino acids long. For the CDR3, the DNA is TGTGCCTGGACCTCCCGCCTCCGAGCTGAAAAACTGTTTTTT. It translates to CAWTSRLRAEKLFF. The entire variable domain, with the rest obtained from reference TRBV30 and TRBJ1-4, is as follows: SQTIHQWPATLVQPVGSPLSLECTVEGTSNPNLYWYRQAAGRGLQLLFYSVGIGQISSEVPQNLSASRPQDRQFILSSKKLLLSDSGFYLCAWTSRLRAEKLFFGSGTQLSVL.

V usage is TRBV14 and J usage is TRBJ1-1; D is undetermined. The germline gives CDR1 SGHDN, CDR2 FVKESK. The CDR3 is made up of 14 amino acids. V was pared by 4 bases and J by 0 bases, with 9 bases between. The CDR3 loop reads CASSRVTVNTEAFF. The CDR3 DNA follows: TGTGCCAGCAGCCGAGTCACAGTGAACACTGAAGCTTTCTTT.

The chain combines TRBV4-1 with TRBJ2-3; no clear D gene. The V and J ends lost 4 bases and 6 bases respectively, with 14 bases between them. The length of the CDR3 is 14 residues. Germline CDR1 is MGHRA and CDR2 is YSYEKL. CDR3 sequence (DNA): TGCGCCAGCAGCCTGATGGCCCTACCGGATACGCAGTATTTT. It codes for CASSLMALPDTQYF.

V gene TRBV27 combines with J gene TRBJ1-2, with D possibly matching TRBD1 (5 bases). This CDR3 has 15 residues. The V end was cut by 6 bases, the J end by 4 bases, with 18 bases between. Germline CDR1 is MNHEY and CDR2 is SMNVEV (reference sequence). The CDR3 DNA reads TGTGCCAGCAGCTCATACCACGCGGGGCCCTATGGCTACACCTTC. This translates into CASSSYHAGPYGYTF.

The chain employs TRBV10-2 and TRBJ2-5; either TRBD1 or TRBD2 may fit D (5 bases each). With 6 bases removed from V and 7 bases from J, the gap between germline ends came to 9 bases. Per the germline V gene, CDR1 is WSHSY and CDR2 is SAAADI. This CDR3 has 11 residues. CDR3 DNA sequence: TGCGCCAGCAGCGGGGCAGTGACCCAGTACTTC. This gives the protein CASSGAVTQYF.

The chain combines TRBV4-2 with TRBJ1-2; D is unresolved. In germline, CDR1 is LGHNA, CDR2 YNFKEQ. V dropped 4 bases and J dropped 4 bases, with 13 bases sitting between them. There are 14 residues in the CDR3. CDR3 protein: CASSPQKTTYGYTF. The CDR3 DNA sequence: TGTGCCAGCAGCCCGCAGAAGACCACCTATGGCTACACCTTC.

The rearrangement uses TRBV6-1 and TRBJ2-1; a possible D gene is TRBD1 (5 bases). CDR3 size: 15 residues. Germline-derived CDR1 and CDR2 are MNHNS and SASEGT. Between the trimmed V and J ends, which lost 4 bases and 5 bases, there was a span of 15 bases. CDR3 region: CASSAGQSENNEQFF. CDR3 sequence (DNA): TGTGCCAGCAGTGCCGGACAATCAGAGAACAATGAGCAGTTCTTC.

The J gene is TRBJ2-6, the V gene TRBV25-1; D unclear. Trimming cost V 5 bases and J 3 bases, with 11 bases left between them. This CDR3 spans 15 amino acids. Germline CDR1 and CDR2: MGHDK and SYGVNS. CDR3 region: CASSSTRRGANVLTF. Written as DNA, the CDR3 is TGTGCCAGCAGTTCAACCCGACGTGGGGCCAACGTCCTGACTTTC.

This clone has only one observation. The rearrangement uses TRBV6-4 and TRBJ2-5; TRBD1 matches 7 bases. TRBJ2-7 explains the end of the DNA better; the J call may be wrong. The CDR3 is made up of 13 amino acids. Germline CDR1 and CDR2: MRHNA and SNTAGT. CDR3 sequence: CASIPTGVHEQYF. CDR3 bases: TGTGCCAGCATCCCAACAGGGGTTCACGAGCAGTACTTC.

The gene calls are TRBV9 and TRBJ1-2; no clear D gene. The germline CDR1 and CDR2 sequences are SGDLS and YYNGEE. V gave up 0 bases and J gave up 2 bases, with 11 bases separating them. This CDR3 is 15 amino acids long. CDR3 sequence reads: CASSVEARPNYGYTF. The DNA for the CDR3 is TGTGCCAGCAGCGTAGAAGCCAGACCCAACTATGGCTACACCTTC.

Written as DNA, the CDR3 is TGTGCCAGCAGCAAGGGGCCTAGCGGGGGGGCCCATGAGCAGTTCTTC. It codes for CASSKGPSGGAHEQFF. This chain links TRBV7-6 with TRBJ2-1, with 12 bases lining up with TRBD2. V shed 5 bases, J shed 8 bases, and the junction held 10 bases outside the gene matches. The CDR3 loop spans 16 amino acids. Germline values: CDR1 SGHVS, CDR2 FNYEAQ.

This sequence joins TRBV7-9 and TRBJ2-3; D remains unclear. The CDR3 is 14 amino acids. V was clipped by 2 bases and J by 0 bases, with 6 bases between them. CDR1 is SEHNR, CDR2 FQNEAQ, per germline (reference sequence). CDR3 sequence (DNA): TGTGCCAGCAGCTTACGGCAGAGCACAGATACGCAGTATTTT. This sequence encodes CASSLRQSTDTQYF.

The V and J genes are TRBV6-6 and TRBJ1-1; a weak D match, TRBD1 (6 bases). The germline V and J ends were trimmed by 4 bases and 3 bases, with 9 bases remaining between them. Germline CDR1 is MNHNY and CDR2 is SVGAGI (reference sequence). CDR3 length equals 13 residues. CDR3 DNA: TGTGCCAGCAGTTTAGGGGGGGACACTGAAGCTTTCTTT. Amino acid sequence: CASSLGGDTEAFF.

With respect to this clone: Additional DNA sequences in this sample encode the identical CDR3. The genes are TRBV5-1 and TRBJ2-7; D gene unclear. Germline assignment: CDR1 SGHRS and CDR2 YFSETQ. Deletions cut 0 bases from V and 2 bases from J, with 6 bases between. The CDR3 runs 13 residues. CDR3 DNA: TGCGCCAGCAGCTTGGTAGGTACCTACGAGCAGTACTTC. Encoded protein: CASSLVGTYEQYF.